The clone carrying this TCR beta chain was counted a few times. Memory CD4+ cells were defined as CD4+CD45RO+CD25-. Trimming shortened V by 0 bases and J by 0 bases, and 8 bases separated the two germline ends. The CDR3 sequence is 14 residues long. The germline gives CDR1 DFQATT, CDR2 SNEGSKA (reference sequence). TCRdb redid the calling of the 5' RACE reads with MiXCR, one entry per CDR3 protein. The table shows around 50,000 distinct CDR3 sequences, with 25% to 30% occurring only once. Sequencing was performed on tumor-infiltrating memory CD4+ T cells sorted from the breast tumor. The subset is: memory CD4+ T cells, CD4+CD45RO+CD25-. The genes are TRBV20-1 and TRBJ2-5, with D possibly matching TRBD1 (6 bases). The clonotype comes from a female donor with breast cancer. CDR3 nucleotide sequence: TGCAGTGCTAGAGATCGACAGGACCAAGAGACCCAGTACTTC. Residues: CSARDRQDQETQYF.